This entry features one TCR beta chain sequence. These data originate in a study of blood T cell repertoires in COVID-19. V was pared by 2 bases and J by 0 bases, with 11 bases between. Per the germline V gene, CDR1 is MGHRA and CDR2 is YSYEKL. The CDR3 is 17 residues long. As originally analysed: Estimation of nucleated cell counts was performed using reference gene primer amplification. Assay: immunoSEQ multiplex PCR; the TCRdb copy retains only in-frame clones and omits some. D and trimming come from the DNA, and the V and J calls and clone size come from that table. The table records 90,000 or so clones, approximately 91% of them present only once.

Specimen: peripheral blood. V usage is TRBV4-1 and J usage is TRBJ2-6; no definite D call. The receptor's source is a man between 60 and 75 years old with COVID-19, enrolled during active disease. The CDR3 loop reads CASSQSYPFSGANVLTF. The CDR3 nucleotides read TGCGCCAGCAGCCAATCTTATCCGTTCTCTGGGGCCAACGTCCTGACTTTC.